This TCR beta chain emerged from a study of shared clonotypes between healthy human individuals. Study conclusions and caveats: The four-donor shared clonotypes exceeded non-shared clonotypes in generation probability, with non-shared ones scoring lower.

Original processing methods: Owing to the provision of junction-only sequences devoid of quality scores by immunoSEQ, filtering differed. Clones were read by immunoSEQ multiplex PCR, and TCRdb kept only the in-frame ones, dropping some. From that table come the V and J calls and clone size; the DNA was used to work out D and trimming. Of around 1.1 million clones listed, about 80% are singletons. This clone showed up just a few times. Antigen unknown. Sample: memory CD4+ T cells from PBMCs. The subset denotes: CD45RA-negative fraction. The clonotype was recovered from a man between 18 and 29 years old in good health. Some clones in this sample may be carry-over from other donors' samples.

The CDR3 protein is CASSLSGQGGYTF. The CDR3 nucleotides are TGTGCCAGCAGTTTATCAGGGCAGGGGGGCTACACCTTC. The chain employs TRBV28 and TRBJ1-2, with TRBD1 as a possible D gene (6 bases). Germline CDR1 MDHEN, CDR2 SYDVKM. The CDR3 has 13 residues. The ends were cut back, 1 base at V and 8 bases at J, with 11 bases in the middle.